This T cell receptor beta chain originates from a study of shared clonotypes between healthy human individuals. Deep-level settings were used for running the assay. Here immunoSEQ multiplex PCR was the method, and the copy in TCRdb shows in-frame clones only, minus some. Seen here are a few million clones, roughly 93% observed once, and the top ten hold about 0.37%. The germline CDR1 and CDR2 sequences are SGDLS and YYNGEE. V lost 0 bases, J lost 6 bases, and 7 bases lay in between. The CDR3 spans 12 residues. As regards this clone: The antigen remains undetermined. The sample carries other DNA sequences with the same CDR3.

Study results and limitations: Sharing across a few donors was seen in 4.5% to 5.5% of naive CD4 clonotypes.

Naive CD4+ cells were CD45RA-selected; the remaining cells were memory. This TCR derives from a man between 18 and 29 years old in good health. Some clones in this sample may be carry-over from other donors' samples. This chain joins TRBV9 and TRBJ2-7, with D unclear. The sample taken for sequencing was naive CD4+ T cells from PBMCs. Sample subset: CD45RA+ positively selected. As DNA, the CDR3 is TGTGCCAGCAGCGTAGGAGTGGGCGAGCAGTACTTC. Translation: CASSVGVGEQYF.